These T cell receptor beta chains were read from a single sample in a study of glioma-infiltrating T cells after dendritic cell vaccination. Libraries were prepared by immunoSEQ multiplex PCR; TCRdb keeps only in-frame clonotypes and omits some of them. Among about 50,000 clones listed, 89% were seen once. The sequencing used blood, collected after dendritic cell vaccination. The receptors here all came from a human donor with glioblastoma. Each CDR3 is given with its conserved first and last residue. D genes are given only for firm matches. Size tells how often a clone was seen (once, few, many) or the class of an expanded clone, and some rows leave it out.

CDR3 DNA	CDR3 protein	J gene	V gene	D gene	clone size
TGTGCCAGCAGCACCACCGGGACTAGTGAGCAGTTCTTC	CASSTTGTSEQFF	TRBJ2-1	TRBV7-9	TRBD2	NA
TGTGCCAGCAGTTCCCGACAGACTTATAATTCACCCCTCCACTTT	CASSSRQTYNSPLHF	TRBJ1-6	TRBV28	NA	NA
TGTGCCACCAGCAGAGGGGGACAGGGATCTTACGAGCAGTACTTC	CATSRGGQGSYEQYF	TRBJ2-7	TRBV15	TRBD1	NA
TGTGCCAGTGGCGGGCAGGCCACCGGGGAGCTGTTTTTT	CASGGQATGELFF	TRBJ2-2	TRBV28	NA	NA
TGTGCCAGCAGCTACATAACCGGGACAGGTAATCAGCCCCAGCATTTT	CASSYITGTGNQPQHF	TRBJ1-5	TRBV6-6	TRBD1	few
TGCAGCGTTATCAGCCAGCGGGAGTACTCCTACGAGCAGTACTTC	CSVISQREYSYEQYF	TRBJ2-7	TRBV29-1	TRBD2	NA
TGTGCCAGCAGATCAGGGCAAGCTAACTATGGCTACACCTTC	CASRSGQANYGYTF	TRBJ1-2	TRBV7-9	NA	NA
TGTGCCAGCAGCTTAGGGACAACCTACAATGAGCAGTTCTTC	CASSLGTTYNEQFF	TRBJ2-1	TRBV7-3	NA	few
TGTGCCAGTAGTATAGGAGTAGCCAGGGGGCCTCACACCTTC	CASSIGVARGPHTF	TRBJ1-2	TRBV19	TRBD1	NA
TGTGCCATCAGTGTAAAGCACAGGGCCTCCGAGCAGTACTTC	CAISVKHRASEQYF	TRBJ2-7	TRBV10-3	NA	NA
TGTGCCAGCAGCTTAGTCGGAGCAGATACGCAGTATTTT	CASSLVGADTQYF	TRBJ2-3	TRBV7-9	NA	NA
TGCGCCAGCAGCCAACTCGAGAGAAATGAGCAGTTCTTC	CASSQLERNEQFF	TRBJ2-1	TRBV4-1	NA	NA
TGCGCCAGCAGCCTCTACGGGACAGACAACTATGGCTACACCTTC	CASSLYGTDNYGYTF	TRBJ1-2	TRBV4-1	TRBD1	NA
TGTGCCAGCAGTGAATATGTGAGGACAGGGGTCAATGAGCAGTTCTTC	CASSEYVRTGVNEQFF	TRBJ2-1	TRBV6-1	TRBD1	NA
TGCGCCAGCAGCCAAGTTGCCCAGACCGGGGAGCTGTTTTTT	CASSQVAQTGELFF	TRBJ2-2	TRBV4-1	NA	NA
TGTGCCAGCAGGTTCAGGAACACCTACGAGCAGTACTTC	CASRFRNTYEQYF	TRBJ2-7	TRBV6-5	NA	NA
TGTGCCAGCACCCCGAGGCAGAGCACAGATACGCAGTATTTT	CASTPRQSTDTQYF	TRBJ2-3	TRBV28	NA	NA
TGTGCCAGTAGGCGGGACAGGGAACGTGGCTACACCTTC	CASRRDRERGYTF	TRBJ1-2	TRBV19	TRBD1	NA
TGTGCCAGCAGTTTTAGGGAGGGACAGCCCCAGCATTTT	CASSFREGQPQHF	TRBJ1-5	TRBV27	NA	NA
TGTGCCAGCAGCGGGGGCGCCGCTCCGTCCTACGAGCAGTACTTC	CASSGGAAPSYEQYF	TRBJ2-7	TRBV9	NA	NA
TGCGCCAGCAGCTTGATTTGGGGGCTGAACACTGAAGCTTTCTTT	CASSLIWGLNTEAFF	TRBJ1-1	TRBV5-1	NA	NA
TGTGCCAGCTCACCAGATCTAGCGGGTTTCTACGAGCAGTACTTC	CASSPDLAGFYEQYF	TRBJ2-7	TRBV18	TRBD2	once
TGCGCCAGCAGCTCACAGGGCTCTGGAAACACCATATATTTT	CASSSQGSGNTIYF	TRBJ1-3	TRBV5-1	NA	few
TGTGCCACCAGCGGGCCAATGAACACTGAAGCTTTCTTT	CATSGPMNTEAFF	TRBJ1-1	TRBV15	NA	NA
TGTGCCAGCAGCTTAGCGTCGAGGGACTTAGTGCCCGAGTCTGATGGCTACACCTTC	CASSLASRDLVPESDGYTF	TRBJ1-2	TRBV7-8	NA	NA
TGCGCCAGCAGCCAAGACCGGGAGGGCGGGAGGGGCTCCTACAATGAGCAGTTCTTC	CASSQDREGGRGSYNEQFF	TRBJ2-1	TRBV4-3	TRBD2	NA
TGTGCCAGCAGCCAAACGCGGGGTTACACTGAAGCTTTCTTT	CASSQTRGYTEAFF	TRBJ1-1	TRBV16	NA	NA
TGCGCCAGCAGCTGGTCAGCGGGAGCTAGAGAGCAGTTCTTC	CASSWSAGAREQFF	TRBJ2-1	TRBV5-1	TRBD2	NA
TGTGCCAGTAGCGCCTGGACTAGCGGGAGGGCAGGCGGGGAGCTGTTTTTT	CASSAWTSGRAGGELFF	TRBJ2-2	TRBV19	TRBD2	NA
TGTGCCAGCTCACCTTTACAGGGTGGCGAGCAGTACTTC	CASSPLQGGEQYF	TRBJ2-7	TRBV18	NA	NA
TGTGCCAGCAGTCAAGAATTCCAGGGGGTGGCCTACGAGCAGTACTTC	CASSQEFQGVAYEQYF	TRBJ2-7	TRBV5-4	TRBD1	NA
TGTGCCACCAGCAGGGACTCTGCGGGAAACAACGTCCTGACTTTC	CATSRDSAGNNVLTF	TRBJ2-6	TRBV15	NA	NA
TGTGCCAGCAGTTTAGGGACAATATTTACCCCCTACGAGCAGTACTTC	CASSLGTIFTPYEQYF	TRBJ2-7	TRBV28	NA	NA
TGTGCCAGTAGTACATACGGACAGAACAATGAGCAGTTCTTC	CASSTYGQNNEQFF	TRBJ2-1	TRBV19	NA	NA
TGTGCCAGCAGCCTCGGACTAGCGTCATACAATGAGCAGTTCTTC	CASSLGLASYNEQFF	TRBJ2-1	TRBV7-9	TRBD2	once
TGTGCCGCCGCAGGGGCCGGGGCCAACGTCCTGACTTTC	CAAAGAGANVLTF	TRBJ2-6	TRBV10-3	NA	NA